Included here is one T cell receptor beta chain sequence, with context. The antigen is undetermined. J gave up 14 bases and V 4 bases, and 17 bases lay outside the gene matches. This CDR3 is built from 16 residues. CDR1 is SEHNR, CDR2 FQNEAQ, per germline (reference sequence). The sample is drawn from a study of cytomegalovirus exposure and HLA in healthy donors. Overall study findings and caveats: A later analysis associated roughly 15,000 TCR beta sequences with HLA alleles at a 0.05 false discovery rate. Among TCR beta chains of equal frequency, HLA-associated ones were more clonally expanded in a later analysis.

In the PCR, 60 Vbeta and 13 Jbeta primers were used. Only in-frame clones appear in the TCRdb table, and some are missing; sequencing was by immunoSEQ multiplex PCR. The repertoire includes about 160,000 clones, more than 70% of them detected once, and more than 1.2% sits in the top ten. V and J are TRBV7-9 and TRBJ2-4, with TRBD2 identical over 10 bases. The origin of this receptor is a man aged 55 to 69 in good health and CMV-seronegative. Sequences were obtained from PBMCs. The CDR3 coding sequence is TGTGCCAGCAGCTACGTAGCGGGAGGCTGGCCCGCGAATAAGTACTTC. Protein sequence: CASSYVAGGWPANKYF.